The entry below describes one T cell receptor (beta chain). Its antigen is currently unknown. The CDR3 runs to 14 residues. Germline CDR1 reads SGDLS; CDR2 reads YYNGEE. The V end was cut by 4 bases, the J end by 5 bases, with 15 bases between. This specimen comes from a study of T cell responses to AZD1222 COVID-19 vaccine. Regarding the study as a whole: A reported finding is that nearly half of spike-specific TCRs target unmutated variant regions. Spike-wide coverage was observed for vaccine-associated CD4 TCRs, with dominant responses at 160-218 and 743-854. Just a handful of AZD1222 recipients were seropositive at baseline.

Clones were sequenced by immunoSEQ multiplex PCR, and TCRdb holds only the in-frame ones, with some missing. The data hold 130,000 to 150,000 clones, with just over 90% observed a single time. The receptor was isolated from an adult in good health. The rearrangement uses TRBV9 and TRBJ2-5; D might be TRBD1 or TRBD2, each matching 6 bases. The specimen comprised peripheral blood, sampled on day 0 of MenACWY control vaccination. The CDR3 nucleotides are TGTGCCAGCAGCAGGGGGGCCTCTCCCGAGACCCAGTACTTC. Translating gives CASSRGASPETQYF.